This entry is about one T cell receptor (beta chain). With 0 bases removed from V and 2 bases from J, the gap between germline ends came to 4 bases. The CDR3 sequence is 13 residues long. In germline, CDR1 is SGHVS, CDR2 FNYEAQ. This PCR relied on a set of 60 Vbeta primers and 13 Jbeta primers. The assay was immunoSEQ multiplex PCR, and TCRdb's table has in-frame clones only and misses some. The sample includes approximately 150,000 clones, about four fifths seen only once; the top ten take roughly 5.2%. The data belong to a study of cytomegalovirus exposure and HLA in healthy donors. Study-wide background: Counted in an early data release were roughly 87 million unique TCRs from HLA-typed donors.

This TCR derives from a woman aged 18-35 years in good health and CMV-seropositive. The sequenced sample was PBMCs. The rearrangement uses TRBV7-6 and TRBJ1-1; D gene ambiguous. CDR3 DNA sequence: TGTGCCAGCAGCTTAGCGGCCAACACTGAAGCTTTCTTT. Residues: CASSLAANTEAFF.